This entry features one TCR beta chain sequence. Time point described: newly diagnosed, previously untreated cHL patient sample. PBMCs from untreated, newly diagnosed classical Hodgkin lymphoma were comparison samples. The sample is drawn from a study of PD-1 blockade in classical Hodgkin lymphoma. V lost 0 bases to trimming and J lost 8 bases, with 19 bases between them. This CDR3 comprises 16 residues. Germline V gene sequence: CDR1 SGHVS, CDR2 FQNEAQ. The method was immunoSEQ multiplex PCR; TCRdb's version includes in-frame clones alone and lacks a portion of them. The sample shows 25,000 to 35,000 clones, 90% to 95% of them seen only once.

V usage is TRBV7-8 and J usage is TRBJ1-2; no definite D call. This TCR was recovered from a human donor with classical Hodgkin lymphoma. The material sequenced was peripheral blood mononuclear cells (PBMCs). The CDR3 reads CASSLAGKGPFWGYTF. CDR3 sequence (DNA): TGTGCCAGCAGCTTAGCCGGTAAGGGCCCGTTTTGGGGCTACACCTTC.